The rows below give T cell receptor beta chains drawn from one sample of a study of PD-L1 blockade in urothelial cancer. Only in-frame clones appear in the TCRdb table, and some are missing; sequencing was by immunoSEQ multiplex PCR. Among under 95,000 clones listed, roughly 84% were seen once. The sample in question was PBMCs, obtained around atezolizumab (anti-PD-L1) treatment. The receptors here all came from a man between 60 and 70 years old with urothelial cancer. Both conserved end residues are part of each CDR3. A D gene is named only where the DNA matches it firmly. The size of a clone is reported for some rows only, either as once, few or many, or as a class for expanded clones.

D gene: -; V gene: TRBV7-3; clone size: -; J gene: TRBJ1-2; CDR3 protein: CASSPHGNYGYTF; CDR3 DNA: TGTGCCAGCAGCCCTCACGGGAACTATGGCTACACCTTC
D gene: TRBD1; V gene: TRBV6-6; clone size: -; J gene: TRBJ2-7; CDR3 protein: CASGRSSGQHYEQYF; CDR3 DNA: TGTGCCAGCGGACGCTCCTCGGGACAGCACTACGAGCAGTACTTC
D gene: -; V gene: TRBV11-2; clone size: -; J gene: TRBJ2-1; CDR3 protein: CASSGGLNEQFF; CDR3 DNA: TGTGCCAGCAGCGGCGGACTCAATGAGCAGTTCTTC
D gene: -; V gene: TRBV6-1; clone size: -; J gene: TRBJ1-2; CDR3 protein: CASSIPGANYGYTF; CDR3 DNA: TGTGCCAGCAGTATCCCCGGAGCTAACTATGGCTACACCTTC
D gene: -; V gene: TRBV2; clone size: -; J gene: TRBJ1-2; CDR3 protein: CASSEGTLYGYTF; CDR3 DNA: TGTGCCAGCAGTGAAGGGACACTCTATGGCTACACCTTC
D gene: TRBD2; V gene: TRBV19; clone size: -; J gene: TRBJ2-7; CDR3 protein: CASTASGRLPSYEQYF; CDR3 DNA: TGTGCCAGTACAGCAAGCGGGAGACTCCCTTCCTACGAGCAGTACTTC
D gene: -; V gene: TRBV7-8; clone size: -; J gene: TRBJ1-2; CDR3 protein: CASSSRQATPYGYTF; CDR3 DNA: TGTGCCAGCAGCTCCCGACAGGCGACCCCCTATGGCTACACCTTC
D gene: TRBD1; V gene: TRBV4-1; clone size: -; J gene: TRBJ2-6; CDR3 protein: CASSQQITGAGANVLTF; CDR3 DNA: TGCGCCAGCAGCCAGCAAATAACAGGGGCTGGGGCCAACGTCCTGACTTTC
D gene: -; V gene: TRBV2; clone size: -; J gene: TRBJ2-1; CDR3 protein: CANSQTDTNNEQFF; CDR3 DNA: TGTGCCAACTCCCAAACAGATACGAACAATGAGCAGTTCTTC
D gene: TRBD1; V gene: TRBV18; clone size: few; J gene: TRBJ1-2; CDR3 protein: CASSPDRVGYTF; CDR3 DNA: TGTGCCAGCTCACCGGACAGGGTTGGCTACACCTTC
D gene: -; V gene: TRBV30; clone size: -; J gene: TRBJ2-5; CDR3 protein: CAWSVRIARETQYF; CDR3 DNA: TGTGCCTGGAGTGTACGGATAGCGAGGGAGACCCAGTACTTC
D gene: -; V gene: TRBV4-3; clone size: -; J gene: TRBJ2-1; CDR3 protein: CASSQDVGWSGIHEQFF; CDR3 DNA: TGCGCCAGCAGCCAAGATGTCGGGTGGTCCGGGATCCATGAGCAGTTCTTC
D gene: TRBD1; V gene: TRBV18; clone size: -; J gene: TRBJ1-1; CDR3 protein: CASSRGTEVTEAFF; CDR3 DNA: TGTGCCAGCTCACGGGGGACAGAAGTCACTGAAGCTTTCTTT
D gene: -; V gene: TRBV6-5; clone size: -; J gene: TRBJ2-7; CDR3 protein: CASSPQLAYEQYF; CDR3 DNA: TGTGCCAGCAGTCCCCAACTCGCTTACGAGCAGTACTTC